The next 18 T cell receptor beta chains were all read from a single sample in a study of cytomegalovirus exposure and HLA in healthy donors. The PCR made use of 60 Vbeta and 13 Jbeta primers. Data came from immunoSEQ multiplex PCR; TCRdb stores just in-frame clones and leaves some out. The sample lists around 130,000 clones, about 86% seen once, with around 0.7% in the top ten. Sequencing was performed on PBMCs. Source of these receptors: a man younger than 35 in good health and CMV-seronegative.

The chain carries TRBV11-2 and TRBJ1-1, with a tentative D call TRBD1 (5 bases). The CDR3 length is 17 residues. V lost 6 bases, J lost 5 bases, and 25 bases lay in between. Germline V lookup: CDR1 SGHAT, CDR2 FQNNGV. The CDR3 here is CASRRPGREGLWTEAFF. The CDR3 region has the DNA TGTGCCAGCAGGCGTCCTGGCAGGGAGGGCTTATGGACTGAAGCTTTCTTT.

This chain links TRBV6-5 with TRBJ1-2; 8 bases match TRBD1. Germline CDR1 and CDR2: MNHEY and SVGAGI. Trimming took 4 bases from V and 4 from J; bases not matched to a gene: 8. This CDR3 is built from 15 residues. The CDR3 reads CASSFAEGQGYGYTF. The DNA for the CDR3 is TGTGCCAGCAGTTTCGCCGAAGGACAGGGCTATGGCTACACCTTC.

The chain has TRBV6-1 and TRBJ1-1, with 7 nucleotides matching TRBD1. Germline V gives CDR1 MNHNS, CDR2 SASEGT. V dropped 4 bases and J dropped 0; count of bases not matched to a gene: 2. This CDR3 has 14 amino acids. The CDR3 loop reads CASSGQGLNTEAFF. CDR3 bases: TGTGCCAGCAGTGGACAGGGTTTGAACACTGAAGCTTTCTTT.

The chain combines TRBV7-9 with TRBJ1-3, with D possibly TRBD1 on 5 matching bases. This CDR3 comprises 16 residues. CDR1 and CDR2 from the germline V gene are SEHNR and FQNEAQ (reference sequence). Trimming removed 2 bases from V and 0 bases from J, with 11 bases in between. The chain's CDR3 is CASSLLGQGSGNTIYF. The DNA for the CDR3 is TGTGCCAGCAGCTTACTGGGCCAGGGCTCTGGAAACACCATATATTTT.

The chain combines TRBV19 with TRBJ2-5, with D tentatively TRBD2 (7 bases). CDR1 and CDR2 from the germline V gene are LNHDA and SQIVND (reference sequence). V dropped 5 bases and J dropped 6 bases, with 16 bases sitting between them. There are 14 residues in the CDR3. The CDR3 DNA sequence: TGTGCCAGTAGTCCGGGGGGCTTGCCCAAGACCCAGTACTTC. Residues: CASSPGGLPKTQYF.

The CDR3 nucleotides are TGTGCCTGGAGTGTACTCGTATACGAGCAGTACTTC. Residues: CAWSVLVYEQYF. The rearrangement links TRBV30 to TRBJ2-7, with D unresolved. The CDR3 contains 12 residues. V was shortened by 0 bases and J by 4 bases, with 7 bases between the two germline ends. The germline V gene encodes CDR1 GTSNPN and CDR2 SVGIG (reference sequence).

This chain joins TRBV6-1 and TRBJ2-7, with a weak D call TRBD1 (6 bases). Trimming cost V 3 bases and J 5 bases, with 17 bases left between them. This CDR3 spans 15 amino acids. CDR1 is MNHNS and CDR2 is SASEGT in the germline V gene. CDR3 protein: CASSDGTWGIHEQYF. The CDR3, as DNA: TGTGCCAGCAGTGATGGGACATGGGGTATCCACGAGCAGTACTTC.

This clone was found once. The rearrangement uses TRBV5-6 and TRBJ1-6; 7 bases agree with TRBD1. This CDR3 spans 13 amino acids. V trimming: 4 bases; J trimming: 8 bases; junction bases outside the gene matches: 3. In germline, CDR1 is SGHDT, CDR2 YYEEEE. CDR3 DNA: TGTGCCAGCAGCCCCGACAGGGATTCACCCCTCCACTTT. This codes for CASSPDRDSPLHF.

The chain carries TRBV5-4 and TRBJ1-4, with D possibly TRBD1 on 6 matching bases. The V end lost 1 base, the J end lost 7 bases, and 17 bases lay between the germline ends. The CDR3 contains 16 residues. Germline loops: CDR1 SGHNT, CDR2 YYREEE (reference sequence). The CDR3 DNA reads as TGTGCCAGCAGCTTGAACTGGGCCGAAGGGGGTGAAAAACTGTTTTTT. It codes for CASSLNWAEGGEKLFF.

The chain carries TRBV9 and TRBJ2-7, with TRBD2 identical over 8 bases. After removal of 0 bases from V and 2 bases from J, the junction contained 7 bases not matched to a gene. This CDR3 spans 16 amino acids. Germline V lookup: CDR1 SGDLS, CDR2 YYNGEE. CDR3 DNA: TGTGCCAGCAGCGTAGTGGGCGGGGGGACTACCTACGAGCAGTACTTC. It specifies CASSVVGGGTTYEQYF.

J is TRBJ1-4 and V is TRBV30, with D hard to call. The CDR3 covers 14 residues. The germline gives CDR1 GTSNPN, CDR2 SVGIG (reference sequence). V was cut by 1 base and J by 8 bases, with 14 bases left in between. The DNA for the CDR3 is TGTGCCTGGAGTGGGAGGGTCCCAAAAGAAAAACTGTTTTTT. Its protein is CAWSGRVPKEKLFF. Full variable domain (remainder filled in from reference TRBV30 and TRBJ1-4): SQTIHQWPATLVQPVGSPLSLECTVEGTSNPNLYWYRQAAGRGLQLLFYSVGIGQISSEVPQNLSASRPQDRQFILSSKKLLLSDSGFYLCAWSGRVPKEKLFFGSGTQLSVL.

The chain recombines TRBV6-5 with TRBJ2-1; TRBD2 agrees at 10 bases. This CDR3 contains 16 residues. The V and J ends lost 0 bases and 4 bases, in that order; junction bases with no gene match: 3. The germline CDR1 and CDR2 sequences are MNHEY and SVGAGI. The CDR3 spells CASSYSIAGGYNEQFF. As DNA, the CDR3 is TGTGCCAGCAGTTACTCGATAGCGGGGGGTTACAATGAGCAGTTCTTC.

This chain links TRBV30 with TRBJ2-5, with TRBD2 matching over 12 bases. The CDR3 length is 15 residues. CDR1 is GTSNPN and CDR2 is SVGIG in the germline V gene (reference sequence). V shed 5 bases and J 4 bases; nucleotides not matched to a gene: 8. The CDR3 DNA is TGTGCCTGGTCGACTAGCGGGGGCAGATTAGAGACCCAGTACTTC. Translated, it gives CAWSTSGGRLETQYF.

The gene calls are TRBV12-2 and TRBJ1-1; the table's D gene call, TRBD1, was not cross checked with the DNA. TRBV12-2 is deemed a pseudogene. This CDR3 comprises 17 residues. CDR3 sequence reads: CASRLAHRYQEYTEAFF. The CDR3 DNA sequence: TGTGCAAGTCGCTTAGCGCACAGGTACCAAGAGTACACTGAAGCTTTCTTT.

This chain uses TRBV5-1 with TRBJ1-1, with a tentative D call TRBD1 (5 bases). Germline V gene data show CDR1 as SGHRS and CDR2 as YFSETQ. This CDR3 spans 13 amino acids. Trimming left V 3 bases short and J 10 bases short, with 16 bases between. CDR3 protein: CASSYRTGETAFF. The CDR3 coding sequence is TGCGCCAGCAGCTACAGGACCGGAGAGACAGCTTTCTTT.

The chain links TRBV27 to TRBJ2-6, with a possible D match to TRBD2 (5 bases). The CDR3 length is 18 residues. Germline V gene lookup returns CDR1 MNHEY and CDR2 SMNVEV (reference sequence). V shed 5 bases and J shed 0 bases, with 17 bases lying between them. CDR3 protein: CASSTQSGILSGANVLTF. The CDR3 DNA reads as TGTGCCAGCAGTACTCAATCGGGAATCCTCTCTGGGGCCAACGTCCTGACTTTC. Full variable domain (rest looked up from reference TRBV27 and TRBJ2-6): EAQVTQNPRYLITVTGKKLTVTCSQNMNHEYMSWYRQDPGLGLRQIYYSMNVEVTDKGDVPEGYKVSRKEKRNFPLILESPSPNQTSLYFCASSTQSGILSGANVLTFGAGSRLTVL.

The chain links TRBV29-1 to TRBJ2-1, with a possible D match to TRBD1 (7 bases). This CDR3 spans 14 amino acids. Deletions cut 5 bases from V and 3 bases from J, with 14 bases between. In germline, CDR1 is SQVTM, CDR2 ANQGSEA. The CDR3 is CSVLRGAVYNEQFF. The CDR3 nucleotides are TGCAGCGTTCTCAGGGGGGCCGTCTACAATGAGCAGTTCTTC.

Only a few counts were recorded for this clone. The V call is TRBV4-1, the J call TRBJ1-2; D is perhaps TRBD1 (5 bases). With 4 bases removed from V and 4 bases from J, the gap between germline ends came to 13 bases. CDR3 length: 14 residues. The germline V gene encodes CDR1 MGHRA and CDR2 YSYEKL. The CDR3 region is CASSLEQVGYGYTF. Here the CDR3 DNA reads TGCGCCAGCAGCCTAGAACAGGTGGGCTATGGCTACACCTTC.